The source of this T cell receptor (beta chain) is a study of CD8+ T cells in alopecia areata. Once RNA had been extracted, it was reverse transcribed into cDNA to act as the sequencing template. The table came from immunoSEQ multiplex PCR; TCRdb's copy has only in-frame clones and leaves some out. The sample holds 110,000 to 150,000 clones, nearly 55% seen once. Treatment denoted: oral pan-JAK inhibitor, 5-10 mg twice daily. Germline CDR1 is PRHDT and CDR2 is FYEKMQ (reference sequence). There are 17 residues in the CDR3. The junction had 6 bases not matched to a gene; V was cut back by 4 bases and J by 2 bases.

The sample consisted of CD8+ T cells sorted from blood, taken at week 4, from a patient treated with tofacitinib. This rearrangement joins TRBV13 to TRBJ2-6; TRBD1 agrees at 9 bases. This receptor was taken from a human donor with alopecia areata. The CDR3 nucleotides are TGTGCCAGCAGCTCGGGACAGGGTTATACTGGGGCCAACGTCCTGACTTTC. Residues: CASSSGQGYTGANVLTF.